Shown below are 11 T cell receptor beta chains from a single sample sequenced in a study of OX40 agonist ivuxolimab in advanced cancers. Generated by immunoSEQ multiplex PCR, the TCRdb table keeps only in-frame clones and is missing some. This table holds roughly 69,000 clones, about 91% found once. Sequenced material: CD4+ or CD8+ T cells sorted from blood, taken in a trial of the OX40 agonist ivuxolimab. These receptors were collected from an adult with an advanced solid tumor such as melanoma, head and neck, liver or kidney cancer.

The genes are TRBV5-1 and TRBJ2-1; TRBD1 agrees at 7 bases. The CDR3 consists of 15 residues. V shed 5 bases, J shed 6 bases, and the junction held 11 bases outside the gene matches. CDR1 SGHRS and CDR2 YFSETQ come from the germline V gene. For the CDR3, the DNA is TGCGCCAGCAGTATCAACAGGGGACCCTTCAATGAGCAGTTCTTC. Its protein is CASSINRGPFNEQFF. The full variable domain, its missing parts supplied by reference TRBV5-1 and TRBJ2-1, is KAGVTQTPRYLIKTRGQQVTLSCSPISGHRSVSWYQQTPGQGLQFLFEYFSETQRNKGNFPGRFSGRQFSNSRSEMNVSTLELGDSALYLCASSINRGPFNEQFFGPGTRLTVL.

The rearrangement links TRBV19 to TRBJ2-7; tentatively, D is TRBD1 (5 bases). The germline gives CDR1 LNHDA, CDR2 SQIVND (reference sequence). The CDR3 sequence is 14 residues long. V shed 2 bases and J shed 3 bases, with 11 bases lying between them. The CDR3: CASSILGRDYEQYF. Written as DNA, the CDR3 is TGTGCCAGTAGTATACTCGGCAGGGACTACGAGCAGTACTTC.

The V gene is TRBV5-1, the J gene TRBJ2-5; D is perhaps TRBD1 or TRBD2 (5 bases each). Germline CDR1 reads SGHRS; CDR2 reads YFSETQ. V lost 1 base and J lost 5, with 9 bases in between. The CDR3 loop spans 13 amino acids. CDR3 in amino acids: CASSLQGRETQYF. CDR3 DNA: TGCGCCAGCAGCTTGCAGGGACGGGAGACCCAGTACTTC.

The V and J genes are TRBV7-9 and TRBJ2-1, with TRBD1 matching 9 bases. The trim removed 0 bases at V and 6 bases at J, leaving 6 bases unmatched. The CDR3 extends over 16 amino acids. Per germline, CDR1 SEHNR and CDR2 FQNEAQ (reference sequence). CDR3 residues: CASSLAGTGQPNEQFF. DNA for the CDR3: TGTGCCAGCAGCTTAGCGGGGACAGGGCAACCCAATGAGCAGTTCTTC.

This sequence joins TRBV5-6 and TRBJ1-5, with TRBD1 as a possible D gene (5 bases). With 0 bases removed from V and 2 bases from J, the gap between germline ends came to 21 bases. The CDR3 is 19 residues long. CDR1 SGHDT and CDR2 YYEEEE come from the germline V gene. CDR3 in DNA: TGTGCCAGCAGCTTGGCGGGGGGGGTCCCCTACGAGGGCAATCAGCCCCAGCATTTT. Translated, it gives CASSLAGGVPYEGNQPQHF.

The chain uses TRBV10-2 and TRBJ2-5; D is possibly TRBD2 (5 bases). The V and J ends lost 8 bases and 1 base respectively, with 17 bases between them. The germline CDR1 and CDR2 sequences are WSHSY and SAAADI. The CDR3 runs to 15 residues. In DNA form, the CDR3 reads TGCGCCAGCGGTCGACTGGACGGACTCCAAGAGACCCAGTACTTC. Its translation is CASGRLDGLQETQYF.

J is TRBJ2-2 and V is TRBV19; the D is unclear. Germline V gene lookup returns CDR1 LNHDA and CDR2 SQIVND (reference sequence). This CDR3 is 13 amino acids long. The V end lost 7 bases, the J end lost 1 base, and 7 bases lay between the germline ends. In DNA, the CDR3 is TGTGCCAGTATAGGGATGAACACCGGGGAGCTGTTTTTT. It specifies CASIGMNTGELFF.

CDR3 residues: CASSQDARTSGRFAYEQYF. The CDR3 DNA reads as TGCGCCAGCAGCCAAGATGCTCGGACTAGCGGGAGGTTCGCCTACGAGCAGTACTTC. The V call is TRBV4-1, the J call TRBJ2-7; 14 bases match TRBD2. CDR1 is MGHRA, CDR2 YSYEKL, per germline. CDR3 size: 19 residues. The ends lost 0 bases at V and 2 bases at J; junction bases unmatched: 9.

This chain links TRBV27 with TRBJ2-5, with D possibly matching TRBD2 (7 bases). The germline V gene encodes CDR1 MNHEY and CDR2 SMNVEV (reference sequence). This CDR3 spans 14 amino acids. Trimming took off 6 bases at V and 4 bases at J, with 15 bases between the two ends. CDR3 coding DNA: TGTGCCAGCAGCACGGGGGGCGGGGGAGAGACCCAGTACTTC. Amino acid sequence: CASSTGGGGETQYF.

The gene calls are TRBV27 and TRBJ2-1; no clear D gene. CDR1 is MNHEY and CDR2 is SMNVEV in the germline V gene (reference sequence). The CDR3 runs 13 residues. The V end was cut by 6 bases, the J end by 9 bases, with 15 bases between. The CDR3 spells CASRSLSGGEQFF. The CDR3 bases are TGTGCCAGCAGAAGTTTGTCGGGCGGTGAGCAGTTCTTC.

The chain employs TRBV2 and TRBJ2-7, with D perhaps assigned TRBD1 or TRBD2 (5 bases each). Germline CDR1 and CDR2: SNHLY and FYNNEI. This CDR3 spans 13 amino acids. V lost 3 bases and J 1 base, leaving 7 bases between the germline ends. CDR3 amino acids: CASSDGGSYEQYF. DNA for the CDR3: TGTGCCAGCAGTGATGGGGGTTCCTACGAGCAGTACTTC.